This T cell receptor beta chain was sequenced for a study of naive and memory T cell subsets. Findings of the study overall: The power law exponent of TCR abundance differed between naive and memory cells. Possibly reflecting memory cells re-expressing CD45RA, a few larger clonotypes occurred in naive repertoires, especially CD8.

The beta constant-region primer was an equimolar mix of two oligonucleotides covering TRBC1 and TRBC2. Nested alpha and beta constant-region primers with the SP2 primer drove four PCR rounds on ligated cDNA. TCRdb re-derived calls from the UMI-ligation and nested PCR reads in MiXCR, one entry per CDR3 protein. The table shows 120,000 to 150,000 distinct CDR3 sequences, with 20% to 25% occurring only once. V was shortened by 4 bases and J by 10 bases, with 8 bases between the two germline ends. Germline V gene lookup returns CDR1 MDHEN and CDR2 SYDVKM. This CDR3 comprises 11 residues. There are many counts of this clonotype. Its antigen is undetermined.

The V and J genes are TRBV28 and TRBJ2-1, with no clear D. The TCR originated in a human donor in good health. The sequencing input was naive CD4+ T cells from blood. CDR3 in amino acids: CASSYGPEQFF. The CDR3 bases are TGTGCCAGCAGTTACGGACCCGAGCAGTTCTTC.